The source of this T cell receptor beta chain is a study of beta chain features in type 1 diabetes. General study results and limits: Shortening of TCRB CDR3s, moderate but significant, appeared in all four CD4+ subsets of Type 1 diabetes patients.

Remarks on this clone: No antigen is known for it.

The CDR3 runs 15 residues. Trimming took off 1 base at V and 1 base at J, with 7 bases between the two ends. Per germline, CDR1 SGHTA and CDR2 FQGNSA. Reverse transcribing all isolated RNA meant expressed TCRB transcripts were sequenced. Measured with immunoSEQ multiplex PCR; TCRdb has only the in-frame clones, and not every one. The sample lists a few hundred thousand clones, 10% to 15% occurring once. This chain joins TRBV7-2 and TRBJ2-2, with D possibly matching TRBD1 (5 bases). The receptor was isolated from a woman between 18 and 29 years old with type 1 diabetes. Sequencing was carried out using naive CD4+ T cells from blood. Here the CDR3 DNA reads TGTGCCAGCAGCTTAGGGGGCAGGAACACCGGGGAGCTGTTTTTT. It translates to CASSLGGRNTGELFF.